These T cell receptor beta chains were read from a single sample in a study of metastatic and nonmetastatic thyroid tumors. TCRdb used MiXCR to call clones anew from the PCR reads. The data contain approximately 41,000 clones, 28% of them singletons. The sample taken for sequencing was blood. All receptors derive from a male donor with papillary thyroid cancer or a benign thyroid nodule (not recorded which). Some clones in this sample may be carry-over from other donors' samples. Both conserved end residues are trimmed from each CDR3.

CDR3aa	v_gene
ASGSGQVETQY	TRBV12-5
ASSEGDSPYGYT	TRBV6-1
ASRLLDSTREEQY	TRBV12-3/TRBV12-4
ATSETPRGSNEQF	TRBV24-1
SARASRGFNMIATGQY	TRBV20-1
SASLQGYGNQPQH	TRBV20-1
AWRQGRNTGELF	TRBV30
ASSLAGVWHEQF	TRBV7-3
ASSPGLAEIYNEQF	TRBV11-3
ASKEGGGVSNQPQH	TRBV2
ASSESTYRRQDQPQH	TRBV10-2
ASILFPGDQDTQY	TRBV6-1
ASSSNHRQYIGYEQY	TRBV6-2/TRBV6-3
ASSLIALAEETQY	TRBV7-2
ASSMSLDLNTQY	TRBV19
ASGGRGRADTQY	TRBV2
SVQLGTSVGNEQF	TRBV29-1
SARDGQTYEQY	TRBV20-1
ASSDIANYGYT	TRBV5-1
SARTVAGNTGELF	TRBV20-1
SARPVSAANVLT	TRBV20-1
ASSLGGLKAYEQY	TRBV7-9
ASCTLRTGGGTGELF	TRBV6-2/TRBV6-3
ASSLVGTDGYT	TRBV12-3/TRBV12-4
ASSHDGNTEAF	TRBV6-2/TRBV6-3
ASSLRGRGTEAF	TRBV12-3/TRBV12-4
SARPGLAEYMSSYEQY	TRBV20-1
ASSAGLLFGYT	TRBV6-1
ASSNSYNEQF	TRBV5-5
ASSLGQGSPGNTIY	TRBV6-1
ASSPPGSGETQY	TRBV28
ASGIPDGYQPQH	TRBV6-1
ASSLRTGFNEKLF	TRBV13
ASTDNRGFQGNQPQH	TRBV6-2/TRBV6-3